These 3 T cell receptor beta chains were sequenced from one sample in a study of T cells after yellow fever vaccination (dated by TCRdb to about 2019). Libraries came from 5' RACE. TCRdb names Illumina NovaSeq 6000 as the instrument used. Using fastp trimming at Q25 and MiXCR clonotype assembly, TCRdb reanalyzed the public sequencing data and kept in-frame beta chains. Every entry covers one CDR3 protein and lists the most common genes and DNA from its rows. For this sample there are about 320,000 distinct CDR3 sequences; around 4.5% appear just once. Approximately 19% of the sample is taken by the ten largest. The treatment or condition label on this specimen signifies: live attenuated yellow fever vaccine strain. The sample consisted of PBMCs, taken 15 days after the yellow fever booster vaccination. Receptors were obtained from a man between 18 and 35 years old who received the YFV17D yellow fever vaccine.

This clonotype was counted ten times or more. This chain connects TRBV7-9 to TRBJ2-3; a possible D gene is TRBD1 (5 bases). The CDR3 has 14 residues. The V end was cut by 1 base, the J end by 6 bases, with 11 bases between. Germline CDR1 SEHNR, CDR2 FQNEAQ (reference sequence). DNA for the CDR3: TGTGCCAGCAGCTTAGGGCAGGGCCAGGATACGCAGTATTTT. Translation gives CASSLGQGQDTQYF.

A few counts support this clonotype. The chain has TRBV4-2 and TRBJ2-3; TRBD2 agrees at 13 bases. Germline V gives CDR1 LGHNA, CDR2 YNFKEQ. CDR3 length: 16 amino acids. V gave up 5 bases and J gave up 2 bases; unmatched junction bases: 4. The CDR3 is CASSVGLAGFTDTQYF. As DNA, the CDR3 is TGTGCCAGCAGCGTGGGACTAGCGGGGTTCACAGATACGCAGTATTTT.

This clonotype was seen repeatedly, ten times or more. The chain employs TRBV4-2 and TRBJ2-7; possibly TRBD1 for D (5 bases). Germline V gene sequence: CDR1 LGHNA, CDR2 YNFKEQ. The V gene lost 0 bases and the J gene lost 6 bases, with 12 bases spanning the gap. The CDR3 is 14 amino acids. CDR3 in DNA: TGTGCCAGCAGCCAAGATCCCAGGGATGGCGAGCAGTACTTC. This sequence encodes CASSQDPRDGEQYF.